This T cell receptor beta chain was sequenced in a study of control samples from healthy donors and cancer patients. Here immunoSEQ multiplex PCR was the method, and the copy in TCRdb shows in-frame clones only, minus some. The sample consists of 100,000 to 150,000 clones, around 93% of them appearing once. This TCR was sampled from a woman aged 45-65 years in good health. The source material was blood.

In nucleotides, the CDR3 is TGTGCCAGCAGTTTATTCCCAGGGAAGGGCTACACCTTC. As protein: CASSLFPGKGYTF. J is TRBJ1-2 and V is TRBV28, with D perhaps TRBD1 (5 bases). Looked up from germline, CDR1 is MDHEN and CDR2 is SYDVKM. The CDR3 runs to 13 residues. Trimming pared 1 base from V and 8 bases from J, leaving 11 bases between.